This entry lists 24 T cell receptor beta chains sequenced from one sample in a study of T-cell memory formation after mild COVID-19. Each CDR3 protein is one row after TCRdb ran MiXCR on the 5' RACE reads. The data contain 500,000 to 600,000 distinct CDR3 sequences, roughly 18% of them singletons. The sequencing input was PBMCs or a T cell subset sorted from them (not recorded which). The source is an adult woman who had mild COVID-19 (a few samples of this study predate the infection). Cell type and time point are not known.

CDR3 protein: CASRLKWGGSYNEQFF. The CDR3, as DNA: TGTGCAAGTCGCTTAAAGTGGGGGGGCTCCTACAATGAGCAGTTCTTC. V gene TRBV12-2 combines with J gene TRBJ2-1. TRBV12-2 has pseudogene status. This CDR3 has 16 amino acids.

This clonotype is a singleton in its sample. The rearrangement uses TRBV20-1 and TRBJ1-6; perhaps TRBD1 as D (6 bases). With 0 bases removed from V and 7 bases from J, the gap between germline ends came to 13 bases. Germline-derived CDR1 and CDR2 are DFQATT and SNEGSKA (reference sequence). CDR3 length equals 15 residues. The CDR3 coding sequence is TGCAGTGCTAGAGATACGAGGGGGGCGAATTCACCCCTCCACTTT. It yields the protein CSARDTRGANSPLHF.

The table lists this clonotype with many counts. This chain joins TRBV7-2 and TRBJ2-7; D ambiguous. Trimming cost V 5 bases and J 1 base, with 3 bases left between them. The CDR3 contains 11 residues. CDR1 is SGHTA, CDR2 FQGNSA, per germline. The CDR3 nucleotides read TGTGCCAGCAGCGTTTCCTACGAGCAGTACTTC. It encodes CASSVSYEQYF.

A few counts support this clonotype. The chain has TRBV4-2 and TRBJ2-1, with 14 bases aligning to TRBD2. The CDR3 consists of 18 residues. Looked up from germline, CDR1 is LGHNA and CDR2 is YNFKEQ. With 5 bases clipped from V and 6 bases from J, the junction kept 12 bases outside the gene matches. CDR3 DNA sequence: TGTGCCAGCAGCGGGACTAGCGGGAGTTTTAGAAGGCGCAATGAGCAGTTCTTC. Translation: CASSGTSGSFRRRNEQFF.

The sample holds a few counts of this clonotype. The chain links TRBV20-1 to TRBJ2-5, with D possibly being TRBD2 (6 bases). The germline V gene has CDR1 DFQATT and CDR2 SNEGSKA (reference sequence). The CDR3 is made up of 15 amino acids. Trimming cost V 3 bases and J 3 bases, with 17 bases left between them. This CDR3 reads CSASAGSSLEETQYF. The CDR3, as DNA: TGCAGTGCTAGTGCGGGGTCCTCCCTTGAAGAGACCCAGTACTTC.

The rearrangement joins TRBV6-5 to TRBJ2-4, with 7 bases aligning to TRBD2. There are 13 residues in the CDR3. CDR1 and CDR2 from the germline V gene are MNHEY and SVGAGI. CDR3 coding DNA: TGTGCTTCCCGGGGGGACTCAAAGTACATTCAGTACTTC. Its protein product is CASRGDSKYIQYF.

This clonotype was seen more than once but under ten times. The chain carries TRBV6-5 and TRBJ1-2, with 10 bases matching TRBD1. The CDR3 is made up of 13 amino acids. J gave up 7 bases and V 6 bases, and 5 bases lay outside the gene matches. Germline values: CDR1 MNHEY, CDR2 SVGAGI. CDR3 in amino acids: CASRPTGGGGYTF. Written as DNA, the CDR3 is TGTGCCAGCAGGCCGACAGGGGGCGGTGGCTACACCTTC.

In this sample, this clonotype turned up many times. The genes are TRBV15 and TRBJ1-1; 7 bases align to TRBD1. The germline CDR1 and CDR2 sequences are LNHNV and YYDKDF (reference sequence). The V segment lost 1 base and the J segment 4 bases; nucleotides outside the gene matches: 6. CDR3 length: 15 amino acids. Here the CDR3 reads CATSRGSGGITEAFF. DNA for the CDR3: TGTGCCACCAGCAGAGGATCAGGGGGGATCACTGAAGCTTTCTTT.

The gene calls are TRBV4-1 and TRBJ2-7, with D hard to call. Germline loops: CDR1 MGHRA, CDR2 YSYEKL. Trimming pared 1 base from V and 5 bases from J, leaving 6 bases between. This CDR3 contains 12 residues. This CDR3 is CASSQGADEQYF. The DNA of the CDR3 is TGCGCCAGCAGCCAAGGGGCAGACGAGCAGTACTTC.

In this sample, this clonotype turned up a few times. The chain joins TRBV7-9 to TRBJ2-1; D might be TRBD2 (5 bases). There are 14 residues in the CDR3. Trimming left V 1 base short and J 6 bases short, with 10 bases between. Germline CDR1 SEHNR, CDR2 FQNEAQ (reference sequence). CDR3: CASSLVEGSNEQFF. CDR3 DNA sequence: TGTGCCAGCAGCTTAGTCGAGGGAAGCAATGAGCAGTTCTTC.

This chain joins TRBV7-9 and TRBJ1-6; D remains ambiguous. The V end was cut by 8 bases, the J end by 7 bases, with 6 bases between. CDR3 length: 11 residues. Germline CDR1 reads SEHNR; CDR2 reads FQNEAQ (reference sequence). This CDR3 reads CASVGNSPLHF. In nucleotides, the CDR3 is TGTGCCAGCGTCGGGAATTCACCCCTCCACTTT.

This clonotype was counted a few times. The chain has TRBV20-1 and TRBJ2-1; no reliable D call. Germline assignment: CDR1 DFQATT and CDR2 SNEGSKA (reference sequence). Trimming shortened V by 2 bases and J by 4 bases, and 9 bases separated the two germline ends. The CDR3 is 13 amino acids. CDR3 sequence reads: CSARNSEYNEQFF. The DNA for the CDR3 is TGCAGTGCTAGAAACAGCGAGTACAATGAGCAGTTCTTC.

The CDR3 DNA reads TGTGCCAGCAGCTACTGGCGGCTAGCGGGAGCGGCCACAGATACGCAGTATTTT. This gives the protein CASSYWRLAGAATDTQYF. This chain connects TRBV7-2 to TRBJ2-3, with 10 bases lining up with TRBD2. V shed 4 bases, J shed 2 bases, and the junction held 12 bases outside the gene matches. Germline loops: CDR1 SGHTA, CDR2 FQGNSA. This CDR3 region has 18 residues.

This clonotype has a count of ten or more. The chain links TRBV9 to TRBJ2-7, with TRBD2 matching over 8 bases. V was clipped by 2 bases and J by 2 bases; unmatched bases: 6. CDR1 SGDLS and CDR2 YYNGEE come from the germline V gene. CDR3 size: 15 residues. This chain's CDR3 is CASSVEPGLAYEQYF. DNA for the CDR3: TGTGCCAGCAGCGTTGAGCCGGGACTAGCCTACGAGCAGTACTTC.

In this sample, this clonotype turned up many times. The V and J genes are TRBV29-1 and TRBJ2-4; the match to TRBD1 covers 7 bases. This CDR3 comprises 14 residues. Per the germline V gene, CDR1 is SQVTM and CDR2 is ANQGSEA. With 5 bases clipped from V and 1 base from J, the junction kept 5 bases outside the gene matches. The CDR3, as DNA: TGCAGCGTTATGCCGGACAGGGCCAAAAACATTCAGTACTTC. Its translation: CSVMPDRAKNIQYF.

This clonotype came up a few times. The chain carries TRBV7-3 and TRBJ2-1; perhaps D is TRBD1 or TRBD2 (5 bases each). In germline, CDR1 is SGHTA, CDR2 FQGTGA. V lost 2 bases and J 5 bases, leaving 16 bases between the germline ends. This CDR3 has 16 residues. In nucleotides, the CDR3 is TGTGCCAGCAGCTTAGTGCCTTCGGGGCCAAACAATGAGCAGTTCTTC. Translating it yields CASSLVPSGPNNEQFF.

This rearrangement joins TRBV7-2 to TRBJ1-1; 9 bases fit TRBD1. The germline CDR1 and CDR2 sequences are SGHTA and FQGNSA. The CDR3 sequence is 16 residues long. Losses at the gene ends were 4 bases for V and 5 bases for J; bases not matched to a gene: 11. The CDR3 nucleotides are TGTGCCAGCAGCTCCCCCGGACAGGGGCTCTGGACTGAAGCTTTCTTT. Its protein is CASSSPGQGLWTEAFF.

This clonotype was counted only a few times. The chain employs TRBV24-1 and TRBJ2-1, with D unresolved. Germline CDR1 and CDR2: KGHDR and SFDVKD. CDR3 length: 13 amino acids. Trimming stripped 3 bases from V and 6 bases from J, with 8 bases between. The CDR3 protein is CATSDPLGNEQFF. As DNA, the CDR3 is TGTGCCACCAGTGATCCCCTAGGCAATGAGCAGTTCTTC.

CDR3 sequence reads: CASSLGNSYNEQFF. CDR3 in DNA: TGTGCCAGCAGTTTGGGTAACTCCTACAATGAGCAGTTCTTC. J is TRBJ2-1 and V is TRBV12-3 or TRBV12-4; D gene ambiguous. Trimming pared 3 bases from V and 0 bases from J, leaving 6 bases between. The CDR3 extends over 14 amino acids.

This clonotype was detected a few times. The chain uses TRBV5-1 and TRBJ2-1, with 8 bases matching TRBD2. V shed 6 bases and J 7 bases; nucleotides not matched to a gene: 12. The CDR3 contains 15 residues. Germline V CDR1 and CDR2: SGHRS, YFSETQ. CDR3 protein: CASTRGGTGGNEQFF. Written as DNA, the CDR3 is TGCGCCAGCACCCGAGGCGGGACGGGAGGGAATGAGCAGTTCTTC.

The rearrangement links TRBV12-3 or TRBV12-4 to TRBJ1-2; D ambiguous. V lost 6 bases to trimming and J lost 4 bases, with 12 bases between them. The CDR3 sequence is 13 residues long. The CDR3 sequence is CASSPVDGYGYTF. The CDR3 nucleotides are TGTGCCAGCAGCCCCGTCGACGGCTATGGCTACACCTTC.

The chain links TRBV5-1 to TRBJ1-2, with 9 bases aligning to TRBD1. V dropped 4 bases and J dropped 8; count of bases not matched to a gene: 6. In germline, CDR1 is SGHRS, CDR2 YFSETQ. This CDR3 spans 13 amino acids. In DNA form, the CDR3 reads TGCGCCAGCAGCCGGAACAGGGGGCGAGGCTACACCTTC. Residues: CASSRNRGRGYTF. Full variable domain (remainder filled in from reference TRBV5-1 and TRBJ1-2): KAGVTQTPRYLIKTRGQQVTLSCSPISGHRSVSWYQQTPGQGLQFLFEYFSETQRNKGNFPGRFSGRQFSNSRSEMNVSTLELGDSALYLCASSRNRGRGYTFGSGTRLTVV.

This chain uses TRBV27 with TRBJ1-2, with 12 bases fitting TRBD1. Germline V gene sequence: CDR1 MNHEY, CDR2 SMNVEV (reference sequence). CDR3 length equals 14 residues. Losses at the gene ends were 6 bases for V and 8 bases for J; bases not matched to a gene: 7. CDR3 sequence (DNA): TGTGCCAGCAGCCCGGGACAGGGGGCGGGGGGCTACACCTTC. Translation: CASSPGQGAGGYTF.

J is TRBJ2-5 and V is TRBV30, with a weak D call TRBD1 (5 bases). The CDR3 is 12 residues long. V was pared by 3 bases and J by 6 bases, with 11 bases between. Germline loops: CDR1 GTSNPN, CDR2 SVGIG (reference sequence). The CDR3 coding sequence is TGTGCCTGGAGAGACAGTGGAAAGACCCAGTACTTC. Amino acids: CAWRDSGKTQYF.